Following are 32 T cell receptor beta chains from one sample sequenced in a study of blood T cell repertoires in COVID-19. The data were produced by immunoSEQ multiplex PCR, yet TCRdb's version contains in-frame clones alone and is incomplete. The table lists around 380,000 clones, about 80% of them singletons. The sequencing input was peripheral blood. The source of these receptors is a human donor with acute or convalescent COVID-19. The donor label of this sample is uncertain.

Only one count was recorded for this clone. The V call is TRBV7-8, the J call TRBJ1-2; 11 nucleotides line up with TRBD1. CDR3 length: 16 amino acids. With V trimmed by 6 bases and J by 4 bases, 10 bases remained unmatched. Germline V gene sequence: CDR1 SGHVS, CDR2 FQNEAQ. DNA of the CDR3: TGTGCCAGCAGTTCTCGGACAGGGGGCACGATCTATGGCTACACCTTC. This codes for CASSSRTGGTIYGYTF.

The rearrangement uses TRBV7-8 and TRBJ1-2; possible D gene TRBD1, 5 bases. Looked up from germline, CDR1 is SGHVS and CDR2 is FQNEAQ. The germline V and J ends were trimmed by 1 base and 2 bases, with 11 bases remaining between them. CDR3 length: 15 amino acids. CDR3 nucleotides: TGTGCCAGCAGCTTAGTATCCGGGGGAAACTATGGCTACACCTTC. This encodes CASSLVSGGNYGYTF.

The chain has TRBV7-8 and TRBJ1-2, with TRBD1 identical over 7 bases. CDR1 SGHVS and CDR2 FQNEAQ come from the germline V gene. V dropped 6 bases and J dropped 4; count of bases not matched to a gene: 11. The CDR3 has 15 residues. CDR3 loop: CASSPDRDSAYGYTF. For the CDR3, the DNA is TGTGCCAGCAGTCCAGACCGGGACAGCGCCTATGGCTACACCTTC.

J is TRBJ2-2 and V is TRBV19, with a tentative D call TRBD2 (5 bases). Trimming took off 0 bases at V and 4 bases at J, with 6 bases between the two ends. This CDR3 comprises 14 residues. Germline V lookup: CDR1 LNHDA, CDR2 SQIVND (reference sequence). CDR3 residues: CASSIELGTGELFF. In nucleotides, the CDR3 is TGTGCCAGTAGTATAGAACTAGGCACCGGGGAGCTGTTTTTT.

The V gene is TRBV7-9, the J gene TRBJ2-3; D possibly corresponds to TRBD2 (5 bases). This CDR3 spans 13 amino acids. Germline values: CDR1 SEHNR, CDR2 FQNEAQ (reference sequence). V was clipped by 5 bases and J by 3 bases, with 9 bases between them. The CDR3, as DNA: TGTGCCAGCAGCAAATGGACTACAGATACGCAGTATTTT. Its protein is CASSKWTTDTQYF.

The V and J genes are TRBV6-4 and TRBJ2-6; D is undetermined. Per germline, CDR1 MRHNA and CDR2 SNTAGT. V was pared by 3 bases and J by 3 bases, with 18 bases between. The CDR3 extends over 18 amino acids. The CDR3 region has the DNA TGTGCCAGCAGTGAAGTTATGAACTACGGGTTTGGGGCCAACGTCCTGACTTTC. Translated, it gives CASSEVMNYGFGANVLTF.

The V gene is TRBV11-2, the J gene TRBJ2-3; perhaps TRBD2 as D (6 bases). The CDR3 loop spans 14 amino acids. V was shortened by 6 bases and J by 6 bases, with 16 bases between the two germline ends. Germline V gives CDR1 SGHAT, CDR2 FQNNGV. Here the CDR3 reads CASRPQLASDTQYF. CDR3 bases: TGTGCCAGCAGACCCCAACTAGCCTCGGATACGCAGTATTTT.

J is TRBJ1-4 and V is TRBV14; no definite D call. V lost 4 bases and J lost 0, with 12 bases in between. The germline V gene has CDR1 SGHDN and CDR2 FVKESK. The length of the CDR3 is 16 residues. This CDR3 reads CASSPSLGATNEKLFF. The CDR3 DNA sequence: TGTGCCAGCAGCCCCAGTTTGGGCGCAACTAATGAAAAACTGTTTTTT.

The CDR3: CASSHGQGASQPQHF. In DNA form, the CDR3 reads TGTGCCAGCAGCCACGGGCAGGGGGCAAGTCAGCCCCAGCATTTT. The rearrangement links TRBV3-1 (or the pseudogene TRBV3-2) to TRBJ1-5, with TRBD1 matching over 8 bases. This CDR3 is 15 amino acids long. V lost 3 bases and J lost 6; bases outside the gene matches: 7. Germline assignment: CDR1 LGHDT and CDR2 YNNKEL (reference sequence).

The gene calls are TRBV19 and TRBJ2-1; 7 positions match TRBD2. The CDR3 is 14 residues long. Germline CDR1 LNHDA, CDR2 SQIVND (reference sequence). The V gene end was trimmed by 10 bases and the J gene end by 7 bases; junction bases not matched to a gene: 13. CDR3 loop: CATKSGAFMNEQFF. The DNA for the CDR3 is TGTGCCACCAAAAGCGGGGCCTTTATGAATGAGCAGTTCTTC.

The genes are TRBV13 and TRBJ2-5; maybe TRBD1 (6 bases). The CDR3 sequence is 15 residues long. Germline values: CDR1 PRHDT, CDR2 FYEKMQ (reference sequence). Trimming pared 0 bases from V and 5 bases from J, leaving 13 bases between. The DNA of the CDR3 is TGTGCCAGCAGCTTAGGCCTTGGGGGCTGGGAGACCCAGTACTTC. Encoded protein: CASSLGLGGWETQYF.

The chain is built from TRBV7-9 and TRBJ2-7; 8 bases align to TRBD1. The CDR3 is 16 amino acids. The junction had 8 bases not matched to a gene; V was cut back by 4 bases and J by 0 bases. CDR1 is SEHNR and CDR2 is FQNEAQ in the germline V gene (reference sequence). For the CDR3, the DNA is TGTGCCAGCAGCTCCTCGCTCGGGACAGGCTCCTACGAGCAGTACTTC. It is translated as CASSSSLGTGSYEQYF. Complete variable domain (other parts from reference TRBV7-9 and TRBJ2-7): DTGVSQNPRHKITKRGQNVTFRCDPISEHNRLYWYRQTLGQGPEFLTYFQNEAQLEKSRLLSDRFSAERPKGSFSTLEIQRTEQGDSAMYLCASSSSLGTGSYEQYFGPGTRLTVT.

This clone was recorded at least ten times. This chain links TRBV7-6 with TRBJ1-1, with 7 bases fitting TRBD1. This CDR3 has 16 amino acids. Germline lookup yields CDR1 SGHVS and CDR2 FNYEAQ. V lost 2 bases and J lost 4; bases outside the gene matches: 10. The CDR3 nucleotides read TGTGCCAGCAGCTTATCAGAGGGGGCGGGTGGCACTGAAGCTTTCTTT. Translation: CASSLSEGAGGTEAFF. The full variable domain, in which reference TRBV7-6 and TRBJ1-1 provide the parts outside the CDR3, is GAGVSQSPRYKVTKRGQDVALRCDPISGHVSLYWYRQALGQGPEFLTYFNYEAQQDKSGLPNDRFSAERPEGSISTLTIQRTEQRDSAMYRCASSLSEGAGGTEAFFGQGTRLTVV.

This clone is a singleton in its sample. CDR3 sequence (DNA): TGCGCCAGCAGCTTGAGGGACAAAACCTACGAGCAGTACTTC. As protein: CASSLRDKTYEQYF. V and J are TRBV5-1 and TRBJ2-7; the D gene is possibly TRBD1 (6 bases). The CDR3 sequence is 14 residues long. Trimming took off 1 base at V and 2 bases at J, with 10 bases between the two ends. CDR1 and CDR2 (germline): SGHRS, YFSETQ.

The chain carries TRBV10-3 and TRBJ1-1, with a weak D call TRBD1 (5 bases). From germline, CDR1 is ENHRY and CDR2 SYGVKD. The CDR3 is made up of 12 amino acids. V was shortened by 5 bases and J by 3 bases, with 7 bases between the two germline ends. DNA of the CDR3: TGTGCCATCAGTAAGACAGACACTGAAGCTTTCTTT. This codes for CAISKTDTEAFF.

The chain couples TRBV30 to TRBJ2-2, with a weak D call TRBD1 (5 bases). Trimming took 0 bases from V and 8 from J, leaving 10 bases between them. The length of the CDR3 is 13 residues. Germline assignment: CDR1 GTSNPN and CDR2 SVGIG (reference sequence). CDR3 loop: CAWSVYRSGELFF. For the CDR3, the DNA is TGTGCCTGGAGTGTCTACAGGTCGGGGGAGCTGTTTTTT.

The DNA for the CDR3 is TGTGCCAGCAGACACCTACGACTAGCGACAGATACGCAGTATTTT. It codes for CASRHLRLATDTQYF. This sequence joins TRBV6-5 and TRBJ2-3; 8 bases fit TRBD2. CDR1 and CDR2 (germline): MNHEY, SVGAGI. This CDR3 has 15 residues. V was pared by 6 bases and J by 3 bases, with 8 bases of the junction left unmatched.

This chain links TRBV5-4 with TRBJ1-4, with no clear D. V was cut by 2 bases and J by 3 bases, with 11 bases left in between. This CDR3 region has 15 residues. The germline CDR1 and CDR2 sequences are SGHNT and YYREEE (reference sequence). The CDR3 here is CASSLGVGANEKLFF. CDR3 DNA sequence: TGTGCCAGCAGCTTAGGCGTCGGAGCTAATGAAAAACTGTTTTTT.

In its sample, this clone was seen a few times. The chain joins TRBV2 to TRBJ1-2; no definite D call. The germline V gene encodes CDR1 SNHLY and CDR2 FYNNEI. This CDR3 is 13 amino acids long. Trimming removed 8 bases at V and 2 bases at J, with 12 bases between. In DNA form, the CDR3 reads TGTGCCAGCTTGACACCTCCCAACTATGGCTACACCTTC. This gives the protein CASLTPPNYGYTF.

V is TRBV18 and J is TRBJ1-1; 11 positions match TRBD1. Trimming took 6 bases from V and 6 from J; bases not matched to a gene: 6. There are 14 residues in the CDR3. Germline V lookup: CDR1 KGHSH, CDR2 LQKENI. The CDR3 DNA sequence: TGTGCCAGCTCTCGGGACAGGGGGAATTCTGAAGCTTTCTTT. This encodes CASSRDRGNSEAFF.

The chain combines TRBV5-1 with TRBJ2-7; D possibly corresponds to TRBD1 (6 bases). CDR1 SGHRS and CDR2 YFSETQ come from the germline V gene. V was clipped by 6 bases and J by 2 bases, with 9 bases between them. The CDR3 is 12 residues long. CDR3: CASTRDTYEQYF. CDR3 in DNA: TGCGCCAGCACTAGGGACACCTACGAGCAGTACTTC.

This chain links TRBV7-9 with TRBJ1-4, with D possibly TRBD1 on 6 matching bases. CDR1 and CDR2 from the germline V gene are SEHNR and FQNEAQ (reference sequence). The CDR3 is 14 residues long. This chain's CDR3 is CASQPGALNEKLFF. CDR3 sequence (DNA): TGTGCAAGTCAGCCAGGGGCTCTTAATGAAAAACTGTTTTTT.

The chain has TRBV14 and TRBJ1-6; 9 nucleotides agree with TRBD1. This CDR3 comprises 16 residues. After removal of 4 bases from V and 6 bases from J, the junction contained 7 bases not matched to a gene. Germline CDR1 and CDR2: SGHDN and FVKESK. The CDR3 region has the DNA TGTGCCAGCAGCCGAGGACAGGGGAAGCTTAATTCACCCCTCCACTTT. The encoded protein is CASSRGQGKLNSPLHF.

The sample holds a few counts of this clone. As DNA, the CDR3 is TGCAGCGTCGCCGCTAGCGGGGGGTATTACAATGAGCAGTTCTTC. Translating gives CSVAASGGYYNEQFF. The V and J genes are TRBV29-1 and TRBJ2-1, with 11 bases matching TRBD2. There are 15 residues in the CDR3. Trimming removed 6 bases from V and 4 bases from J; junction bases left unmatched: 8. CDR1 and CDR2 (germline): SQVTM, ANQGSEA.

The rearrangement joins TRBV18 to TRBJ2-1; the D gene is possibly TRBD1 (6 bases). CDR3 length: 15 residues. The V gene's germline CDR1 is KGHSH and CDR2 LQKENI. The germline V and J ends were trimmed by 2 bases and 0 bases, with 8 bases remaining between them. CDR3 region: CASSPGQISYNEQFF. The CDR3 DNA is TGTGCCAGCTCACCAGGACAGATCTCCTACAATGAGCAGTTCTTC.

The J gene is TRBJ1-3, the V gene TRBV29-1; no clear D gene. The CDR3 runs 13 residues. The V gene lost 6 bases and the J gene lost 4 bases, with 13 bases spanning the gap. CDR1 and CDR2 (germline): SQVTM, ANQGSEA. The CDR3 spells CSVLSWPGNTIYF. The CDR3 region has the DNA TGCAGCGTCCTCTCCTGGCCCGGAAACACCATATATTTT.

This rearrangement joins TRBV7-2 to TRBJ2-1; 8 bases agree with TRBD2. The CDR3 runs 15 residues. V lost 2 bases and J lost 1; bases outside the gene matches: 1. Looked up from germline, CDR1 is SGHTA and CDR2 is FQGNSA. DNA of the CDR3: TGTGCCAGCAGCTTACGGGGGGGTTCCTACAATGAGCAGTTCTTC. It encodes CASSLRGGSYNEQFF.

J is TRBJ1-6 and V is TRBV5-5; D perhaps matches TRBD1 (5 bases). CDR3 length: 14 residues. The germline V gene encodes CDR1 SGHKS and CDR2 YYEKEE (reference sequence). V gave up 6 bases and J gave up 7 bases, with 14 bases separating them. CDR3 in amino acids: CASKRDSGNSPLHF. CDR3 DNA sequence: TGTGCCAGCAAACGGGACTCGGGGAATTCACCCCTCCACTTT.

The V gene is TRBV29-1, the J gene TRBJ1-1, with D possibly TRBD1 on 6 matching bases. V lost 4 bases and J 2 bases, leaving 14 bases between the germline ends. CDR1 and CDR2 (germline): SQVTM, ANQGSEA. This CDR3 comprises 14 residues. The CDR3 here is CSVAVGGRNTEAFF. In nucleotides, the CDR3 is TGCAGCGTTGCGGTAGGGGGACGCAACACTGAAGCTTTCTTT.

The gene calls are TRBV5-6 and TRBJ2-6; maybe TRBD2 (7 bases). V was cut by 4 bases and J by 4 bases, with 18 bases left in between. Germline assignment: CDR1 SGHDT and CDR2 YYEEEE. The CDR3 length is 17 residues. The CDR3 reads CASSPLGGRTGANVLTF. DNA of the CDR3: TGTGCCAGCAGCCCCTTGGGGGGGCGAACAGGGGCCAACGTCCTGACTTTC.

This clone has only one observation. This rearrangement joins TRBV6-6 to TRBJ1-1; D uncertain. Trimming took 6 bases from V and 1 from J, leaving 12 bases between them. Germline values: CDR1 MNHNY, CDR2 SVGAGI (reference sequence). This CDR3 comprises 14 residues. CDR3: CASSPRGKNTEAFF. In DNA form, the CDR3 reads TGTGCCAGCAGCCCACGAGGGAAGAACACTGAAGCTTTCTTT.

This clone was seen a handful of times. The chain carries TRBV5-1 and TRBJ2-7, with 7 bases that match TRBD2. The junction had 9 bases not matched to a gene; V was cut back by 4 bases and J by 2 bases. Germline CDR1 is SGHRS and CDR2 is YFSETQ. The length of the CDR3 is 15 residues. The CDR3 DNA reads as TGCGCCAGCAGCCCGGGAGGAGCAGGGACCTACGAGCAGTACTTC. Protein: CASSPGGAGTYEQYF.